A selection of T cell receptor beta chains follows, all from one sample in a study of blood T cell repertoires in COVID-19. Produced via immunoSEQ multiplex PCR; TCRdb's table is partial and in-frame only. The sample yields 220,000 or so clones, 84% seen once. The sequencing sample was made of PBMCs or T cells enriched from blood (not recorded which). Source of these receptors: a woman in her forties who had recovered from COVID-19. The CDR3 runs from the conserved cysteine through the conserved F or W. The order of the fields is clone size, D gene, J gene, V gene, CDR3 protein, CDR3 DNA. A D gene is named only where the DNA matches it firmly. Some rows mark clone size as missing; the rest say once, few, many or name a class of expanded clone.

>.|.|TRBJ1-2|TRBV10-3
CAISELDYGYTF
TGTGCCATCAGTGAGTTAGACTATGGCTACACCTTC
>many|.|TRBJ1-2|TRBV11-2
CASSGRGGYTF
TGTGCCAGCAGTGGGAGGGGAGGCTACACCTTC
>.|.|TRBJ1-1|TRBV11-2
CASRRYTEAFF
TGTGCCAGCAGACGGTACACTGAAGCTTTCTTT
>few|.|TRBJ2-6|TRBV7-3
CASSPTRGSGANVLTF
TGTGCCAGCAGCCCTACCCGGGGCTCTGGGGCCAACGTCCTGACTTTC
>.|.|TRBJ1-1|TRBV2
CASRGPWETEAFF
TGTGCCAGCAGAGGTCCTTGGGAGACTGAAGCTTTCTTT
>.|.|TRBJ2-7|TRBV18
CASSPPGHLTGSYEQYF
TGTGCCAGCTCACCACCGGGACACCTTACGGGGAGCTACGAGCAGTACTTC
>.|.|TRBJ2-1|TRBV11-3
CASSLVLGAGAVNEQFF
TGTGCCAGCAGCTTAGTACTTGGGGCAGGGGCCGTCAATGAGCAGTTCTTC
>.|.|TRBJ1-1|TRBV19
CASTISPLGRTEAFF
TGTGCCAGTACCATATCCCCGCTGGGGAGGACTGAAGCTTTCTTT
>.|.|TRBJ2-7|TRBV28
CASSSGDTPYEQYF
TGTGCCAGCAGTTCTGGGGACACCCCCTACGAGCAGTACTTC
>.|TRBD2|TRBJ2-3|TRBV7-2
CASSTGTSGSIDTQYF
TGTGCCAGCAGCACTGGGACTAGCGGGAGTATAGATACGCAGTATTTT
>once|.|TRBJ2-5|TRBV9
CASSAGLETQYF
TGTGCCAGCAGCGCAGGGCTGGAGACCCAGTACTTC
>.|.|TRBJ1-1|TRBV4-3
CASSGDSAEAFF
TGCGCCAGCAGCGGTGACAGCGCTGAAGCTTTCTTT
>.|TRBD1|TRBJ1-5|TRBV7-9
CASSGGTGAINQPQHF
TGTGCCAGCAGCGGGGGGACAGGGGCCATCAATCAGCCCCAGCATTTT
>once|.|TRBJ2-6|TRBV6-2/TRBV6-3
CASSYPSYGANVLTF
TGTGCCAGCAGTTACCCGTCTTATGGGGCCAACGTCCTGACTTTC
>.|.|TRBJ1-3|TRBV10-2
CASSVITASGNTIYF
TGCGCCAGCAGTGTAATTACAGCCTCTGGAAACACCATATATTTT
>.|TRBD2|TRBJ2-1|TRBV29-1
CSALYSGSKNEQFF
TGCAGCGCGCTTTATAGCGGGAGCAAGAATGAGCAGTTCTTC
>.|.|TRBJ1-2|TRBV9
CASSATHVLAGYTF
TGTGCCAGCAGCGCCACACATGTGCTCGCTGGCTACACCTTC
>.|TRBD1|TRBJ2-7|TRBV5-1
CASSAQGVAYEQYF
TGCGCCAGCAGCGCACAGGGGGTGGCCTACGAGCAGTACTTC
>few|TRBD2|TRBJ2-2|TRBV19
CASLDSGTTGELFF
TGTGCCAGTCTGGATAGCGGGACCACCGGGGAGCTGTTTTTT
>.|TRBD1|TRBJ1-2|TRBV28
CASNRGTYGYTF
TGTGCCAGCAACAGGGGGACCTATGGCTACACCTTC
>.|TRBD2|TRBJ2-1|TRBV10-1
CASMAGVGTSSNEQFF
TGCGCCAGCATGGCGGGCGTAGGGACTAGCAGCAATGAGCAGTTCTTC
>.|TRBD2|TRBJ2-1|TRBV28
CASSFLFTSVNNEQFF
TGTGCCAGCAGTTTTCTTTTTACTAGCGTAAACAATGAGCAGTTCTTC
>.|.|TRBJ1-5|TRBV15
CATSRDTQGQPQHF
TGTGCCACCAGCAGAGACACCCAGGGTCAGCCCCAGCATTTT
>.|.|TRBJ2-5|TRBV30
CAWSVRTGEGRGETQYF
TGTGCCTGGAGTGTACGGACGGGGGAGGGCAGGGGTGAGACCCAGTACTTC
>.|.|TRBJ2-2|TRBV28
CASSRVRSRTGELFF
TGTGCCAGCAGCCGGGTTAGGTCCCGCACCGGGGAGCTGTTTTTT
>.|TRBD2|TRBJ2-1|TRBV6-1
CASSEDGSGTGQFF
TGTGCCAGCAGTGAAGACGGTAGCGGGACGGGGCAGTTCTTC
>.|TRBD1|TRBJ1-1|TRBV15
CATSRGGQGSNTEAFF
TGTGCCACCAGCAGAGGGGGACAGGGTTCGAACACTGAAGCTTTCTTT
>.|TRBD2|TRBJ2-3|TRBV27
CASTRRLPGLARVTDTQYF
TGTGCCAGCACTCGGCGGCTGCCGGGACTAGCGCGAGTCACAGATACGCAGTATTTT
>.|.|TRBJ2-2|TRBV6-2/TRBV6-3
CASSYSLGQLPNTGELFF
TGTGCCAGCAGTTACTCGCTTGGACAGTTACCCAACACCGGGGAGCTGTTTTTT
>.|TRBD1|TRBJ1-5|TRBV23-1
CASSRGQGYQPQHF
TGCGCCAGCAGTCGGGGACAGGGATATCAGCCCCAGCATTTT
>.|TRBD2|TRBJ2-1|TRBV7-3
CASSLLAGSNEQFF
TGTGCCAGCAGCCTTCTAGCGGGGTCCAATGAGCAGTTCTTC
>once|TRBD1|TRBJ1-2|TRBV7-2
CASRSTGGVNYGYTF
TGTGCCAGCAGGTCGACAGGGGGGGTTAACTATGGCTACACCTTC
>.|TRBD2|TRBJ2-5|TRBV11-3
CASSLGSSGDQETQYF
TGTGCCAGCAGCTTAGGCTCTAGCGGGGACCAAGAGACCCAGTACTTC
>few|TRBD2|TRBJ2-3|TRBV29-1
CSVEVPGLAATDTQYF
TGCAGCGTTGAAGTTCCCGGACTAGCGGCCACAGATACGCAGTATTTT
>.|.|TRBJ2-5|TRBV5-4
CASSHEDQETQYF
TGTGCCAGCTCACACGAGGACCAAGAGACCCAGTACTTC
>once|.|TRBJ2-5|TRBV7-9
CASSSGTAGETQYF
TGTGCCAGCAGCTCCGGGACAGCGGGAGAGACCCAGTACTTC